This paragraph reports one TCR beta chain. No antigen is known for it. This entry comes from a study of siplizumab effects on memory and regulatory T cells. It was 95,000 to 100,000 TCR templates that were assayed per sample. The repertoire was sequenced with immunoSEQ multiplex PCR; TCRdb's copy has only in-frame clones and lacks some. Of about 100,000 clones listed, 91% are singletons. The CDR3 spans 15 residues. Findings of the study overall: Sequences below about 10^-5 frequency were poorly captured. As a result, only a minor fraction of alloreactive clones mapped to unstimulated subsets. There appeared to be greater diversity in naive T cells than in memory cells, and naive T cells seemed major contributors to the alloresponse.

Sequencing input: CD4+ T cells sorted from blood. V usage is TRBV21-1 and J usage is TRBJ2-5; the table names TRBD1, a call not compared with the DNA. TRBV21-1 corresponds to a pseudogene. This clonotype was obtained from a human donor in good health. This CDR3 is CASSNFAGLQETQYF. The CDR3 coding sequence is TGTGCCAGCAGCAATTTTGCAGGATTACAAGAGACCCAGTACTTC.